These 24 T cell receptor beta chains were sequenced from one sample in a study of cytomegalovirus exposure and HLA in healthy donors. A multiplex PCR was run with 60 Vbeta primers and 13 Jbeta primers. TCRdb's table, derived via immunoSEQ multiplex PCR, lists solely in-frame clones and lacks some. The sample totals 95,000 to 110,000 clones; its top ten clones hold around 3.2%. Input material: PBMCs. All receptors derive from a man aged 35-49 years in good health and CMV-seronegative.

The gene calls are TRBV6-6 and TRBJ1-1; the match to TRBD1 covers 9 bases. The CDR3 length is 16 residues. V was pared by 5 bases and J by 5 bases, with 12 bases of the junction left unmatched. In germline, CDR1 is MNHNY, CDR2 SVGAGI (reference sequence). The CDR3 DNA reads TGTGCCAGCAGTCCCGGACAGGGGAAAGAGGAGACTGAAGCTTTCTTT. This sequence encodes CASSPGQGKEETEAFF.

The chain combines TRBV9 with TRBJ2-7; D gene unclear. The germline V gene has CDR1 SGDLS and CDR2 YYNGEE. The CDR3 contains 15 residues. V shed 4 bases and J shed 3 bases, with 17 bases lying between them. CDR3 coding DNA: TGTGCCAGCAGCCGTGATTTTCGCGCCCTCTACGAGCAGTACTTC. As protein: CASSRDFRALYEQYF.

The chain carries TRBV2 and TRBJ2-1; TRBD2 aligns across 12 bases. Germline V CDR1 and CDR2: SNHLY, FYNNEI. The CDR3 spans 14 residues. Germline trimming cut 7 bases from V and 15 bases from J; bases unmatched to any gene: 13. The CDR3 sequence is CASTPGLAGTLGFF. The CDR3 DNA sequence: TGTGCCAGCACCCCGGGACTAGCGGGTACCTTGGGGTTCTTC.

The CDR3 DNA is TGTGCCAGCGGCGTGAGCGGCACAGATACGCAGTATTTT. Translation gives CASGVSGTDTQYF. The chain carries TRBV14 and TRBJ2-3; D call uncertain. This CDR3 region has 13 residues. Germline assignment: CDR1 SGHDN and CDR2 FVKESK. Trimming shortened V by 8 bases and J by 1 base, and 10 bases separated the two germline ends.

Here the CDR3 reads CAWSIRGYGYTF. In DNA, the CDR3 is TGTGCCTGGAGTATAAGGGGTTATGGCTACACCTTC. This chain joins TRBV30 and TRBJ1-2; a weak D match, TRBD1 (5 bases). With 2 bases removed from V and 5 bases from J, the gap between germline ends came to 9 bases. Germline V gene lookup returns CDR1 GTSNPN and CDR2 SVGIG (reference sequence). The CDR3 contains 12 residues. The full variable domain, with the rest looked up from reference TRBV30 and TRBJ1-2, is SQTIHQWPATLVQPVGSPLSLECTVEGTSNPNLYWYRQAAGRGLQLLFYSVGIGQISSEVPQNLSASRPQDRQFILSSKKLLLSDSGFYLCAWSIRGYGYTFGSGTRLTVV.

V usage is TRBV5-1 and J usage is TRBJ1-2, with 11 nucleotides matching TRBD1. Per germline, CDR1 SGHRS and CDR2 YFSETQ. The J segment lost 1 base and the V segment lost 3 bases, leaving 8 bases of the junction unmatched. The CDR3 totals 17 residues. The CDR3 loop reads CASSSDGTGGLNYGYTF. Here the CDR3 DNA reads TGCGCCAGCAGCTCGGACGGGACAGGGGGACTTAACTATGGCTACACCTTC.

The chain couples TRBV11-2 to TRBJ2-5, with 8 bases lining up with TRBD1. Germline V lookup: CDR1 SGHAT, CDR2 FQNNGV. After removal of 5 bases from V and 1 base from J, the junction contained 9 bases not matched to a gene. This CDR3 region has 16 residues. The CDR3 DNA follows: TGTGCCAGCAGCCGACAAAAGGGACAGGCCCAAGAGACCCAGTACTTC. Translation: CASSRQKGQAQETQYF. Combining the CDR3 with reference TRBV11-2 and TRBJ2-5 gives the whole variable domain EAGVAQSPRYKIIEKRQSVAFWCNPISGHATLYWYQQILGQGPKLLIQFQNNGVVDDSQLPKDRFSAERLKGVDSTLKIQPAKLEDSAVYLCASSRQKGQAQETQYFGPGTRLLVL.

This sequence joins TRBV7-2 and TRBJ1-2; the match to TRBD1 covers 8 bases. The junction had 7 bases not matched to a gene; V was cut back by 0 bases and J by 7 bases. The CDR3 has 15 residues. Germline CDR1 is SGHTA and CDR2 is FQGNSA. The CDR3 coding sequence is TGTGCCAGCAGCTTAGCGGCGACAGGGGCTGGTGGCTACACCTTC. Its translation: CASSLAATGAGGYTF. Based on the CDR3 plus reference TRBV7-2 and TRBJ1-2, the full variable domain is GAGVSQSPSNKVTEKGKDVELRCDPISGHTALYWYRQSLGQGLEFLIYFQGNSAPDKSGLPSDRFSAERTGGSVSTLTIQRTQQEDSAVYLCASSLAATGAGGYTFGSGTRLTVV.

J is TRBJ1-6 and V is TRBV5-5; D may be TRBD1 (5 bases). V lost 0 bases and J 0 bases, leaving 19 bases between the germline ends. CDR3 length: 20 residues. Germline CDR1 is SGHKS and CDR2 is YYEKEE (reference sequence). The CDR3 DNA reads as TGTGCCAGCAGCTTGGGGGATTCGGGCGCAGGGTACTCCTATAATTCACCCCTCCACTTT. This sequence encodes CASSLGDSGAGYSYNSPLHF.

The V and J genes are TRBV5-4 and TRBJ2-1; weak D call: TRBD1 (5 bases). Germline V gene data show CDR1 as SGHNT and CDR2 as YYREEE (reference sequence). CDR3 size: 16 residues. Trimming stripped 0 bases from V and 3 bases from J, with 13 bases between. Here the CDR3 DNA reads TGTGCCAGCAGCTTGGGGGAAGGGGCTCGCTACAATGAGCAGTTCTTC. This translates into CASSLGEGARYNEQFF.

V is TRBV19 and J is TRBJ2-1; 9 bases are a match to TRBD1. Germline CDR1 LNHDA, CDR2 SQIVND (reference sequence). The J segment lost 8 bases and the V segment lost 8 bases, leaving 10 bases of the junction unmatched. The CDR3 covers 14 residues. As DNA, the CDR3 is TGTGCCAGTCGTCCGGACAGGGGTATCCATGAGCAGTTCTTC. It is translated as CASRPDRGIHEQFF.

The rearrangement uses TRBV7-8 and TRBJ2-7; TRBD1 agrees at 10 bases. There are 15 residues in the CDR3. V trimming: 3 bases; J trimming: 2 bases; junction bases outside the gene matches: 4. Germline loops: CDR1 SGHVS, CDR2 FQNEAQ. CDR3 protein: CASSFRDRGTYEQYF. The CDR3, as DNA: TGTGCCAGCAGCTTCCGGGACAGGGGCACCTACGAGCAGTACTTC.

The V gene is TRBV18, the J gene TRBJ1-1, with D possibly matching TRBD1 (5 bases). In germline, CDR1 is KGHSH, CDR2 LQKENI. The V end was cut by 3 bases, the J end by 5 bases, with 10 bases between. This CDR3 has 13 amino acids. The CDR3: CASSPREGTEAFF. CDR3 in DNA: TGTGCCAGCTCACCGAGGGAGGGGACTGAAGCTTTCTTT.

The V call is TRBV29-1, the J call TRBJ2-2; possible D gene TRBD1, 6 bases. Trimming shortened V by 7 bases and J by 1 base, and 7 bases separated the two germline ends. The CDR3 is made up of 12 amino acids. CDR1 is SQVTM, CDR2 ANQGSEA, per germline. As DNA, the CDR3 is TGCAGCGCGACAGGGAACACCGGGGAGCTGTTTTTT. Residues: CSATGNTGELFF.

CDR3 DNA sequence: TGTGCCAGCAGTACAGGGGGGAACATTCAGTACTTC. Translated: CASSTGGNIQYF. The rearrangement links TRBV7-9 to TRBJ2-4; TRBD1 matches 8 bases. Per the germline V gene, CDR1 is SEHNR and CDR2 is FQNEAQ (reference sequence). The junction had 2 bases not matched to a gene; V was cut back by 6 bases and J by 7 bases. The CDR3 length is 12 residues.

The chain is built from TRBV29-1 and TRBJ2-1; 8 nucleotides line up with TRBD1. The CDR3 sequence is 11 residues long. The V and J ends lost 7 bases and 6 bases, in that order; junction bases with no gene match: 2. Per germline, CDR1 SQVTM and CDR2 ANQGSEA. CDR3 in amino acids: CSGDRGNEQFF. The DNA of the CDR3 is TGCAGCGGAGACAGGGGCAATGAGCAGTTCTTC.

The chain employs TRBV15 and TRBJ1-5; tentative D call: TRBD1 (5 bases). This CDR3 contains 15 residues. V gave up 6 bases and J gave up 2 bases, with 14 bases separating them. The germline V gene encodes CDR1 LNHNV and CDR2 YYDKDF (reference sequence). CDR3 sequence: CATRGGLGGNQPQHF. In DNA, the CDR3 is TGTGCCACCAGGGGGGGACTGGGAGGCAATCAGCCCCAGCATTTT.

Note on this clone: The junction departs from germline at one end; a sequencing error may be responsible. The chain has TRBV19 and TRBJ2-4, with D perhaps TRBD2 (5 bases). Germline V gene lookup returns CDR1 LNHDA and CDR2 SQIVND (reference sequence). This CDR3 region has 14 residues. The DNA for the CDR3 is TGTGCCAGTAGTATGCAACCATCCTCGAGGGATCAGGACTTC. Its protein is CASSMQPSSRDQDF. The variable domain in full, with the rest retrieved from reference TRBV19 and TRBJ2-4, is DGGITQSPKYLFRKEGQNVTLSCEQNLNHDAMYWYRQDPGQGLRLIYYSQIVNDFQKGDIAEGYSVSREKKESFPLTVTSAQKNPTAFYLCASSMQPSSRDQDFGAGTRLSVL.

The V call is TRBV27, the J call TRBJ2-5; 11 bases agree with TRBD2. Germline V lookup: CDR1 MNHEY, CDR2 SMNVEV (reference sequence). The V segment lost 5 bases and the J segment 4 bases; nucleotides outside the gene matches: 12. This CDR3 has 17 amino acids. CDR3 in DNA: TGTGCCAGCAGTAGAGGTATAGCGGGAGGGGTGAGAGAGACCCAGTACTTC. Translation gives CASSRGIAGGVRETQYF.

The rearrangement joins TRBV19 to TRBJ2-3, with 8 bases matching TRBD2. The CDR3 covers 15 residues. CDR1 is LNHDA, CDR2 SQIVND, per germline (reference sequence). Losses at the gene ends were 5 bases for V and 1 base for J; bases not matched to a gene: 5. DNA for the CDR3: TGTGCCAGTAGTGCTCTCGGGGGGGGCACAGATACGCAGTATTTT. The encoded protein is CASSALGGGTDTQYF.

The CDR3 DNA reads TGTGCCAGCAGCTTGGCAGATTATCAGCCCCAGCATTTT. This encodes CASSLADYQPQHF. The genes are TRBV7-2 and TRBJ1-5; D unresolved. Germline CDR1 is SGHTA and CDR2 is FQGNSA. This CDR3 comprises 13 residues. V lost 3 bases and J 5 bases, leaving 8 bases between the germline ends.

The chain has TRBV15 and TRBJ1-2; 7 nucleotides match TRBD1. Trimming at V came to 0 bases and at J to 4 bases, leaving 8 bases not matched to a gene. CDR1 is LNHNV, CDR2 YYDKDF, per germline (reference sequence). CDR3 length: 16 residues. This CDR3 is CATSRESTGRIYGYTF. CDR3 sequence (DNA): TGTGCCACCAGCAGAGAATCGACAGGGCGGATCTATGGCTACACCTTC.

J is TRBJ2-5 and V is TRBV15; TRBD2 matches at 8 bases. V trimming: 1 base; J trimming: 3 bases; junction bases outside the gene matches: 4. The CDR3 is 15 residues long. CDR1 and CDR2 from the germline V gene are LNHNV and YYDKDF (reference sequence). CDR3 amino acids: CATSRGGREEETQYF. The CDR3 coding sequence is TGTGCCACCAGCAGAGGGGGGCGGGAGGAAGAGACCCAGTACTTC.

The rearrangement links TRBV19 to TRBJ2-1; TRBD2 aligns across 9 bases. CDR1 LNHDA and CDR2 SQIVND come from the germline V gene (reference sequence). V was pared by 7 bases and J by 7 bases, with 14 bases of the junction left unmatched. The CDR3 is made up of 16 amino acids. Written as DNA, the CDR3 is TGTGCCAGTACTGGCCGAGGGGCGGGAGGGCCTAATGAGCAGTTCTTC. Translated: CASTGRGAGGPNEQFF.